This T cell receptor (beta chain) came from a study of T cell repertoires in cytomegalovirus infection. TCRdb reanalysed the reads using MiXCR and keeps one entry per CDR3 protein. The data contain about 220,000 distinct CDR3 sequences, 35% to 40% of them singletons. Worth noting for this clonotype: Its antigen is unknown.

The CDR3 covers 14 residues. V dropped 0 bases and J dropped 4 bases, with 9 bases sitting between them. In germline, CDR1 is MNHEY, CDR2 SMNVEV (reference sequence). The chain is built from TRBV27 and TRBJ1-1, with a weak D call TRBD1 (5 bases). The sequence was obtained from a human donor in good health (CMV status not recorded). Some clones in this sample may be carry-over from other donors' samples. Source: CD8+ T cells from cultured PBMCs, taken from culture after CMV antigen stimulation. CDR3 in DNA: TGTGCCAGCAGTTTATCGACGGGGGGCACTGAAGCTTTCTTT. Translation gives CASSLSTGGTEAFF.